This T cell receptor (beta chain) was documented in a study of Ad26.COV2.S vaccination and SARS-CoV-2 variants. Overall study: Administration of Ad26.COV2.S was intramuscular, either once or twice 56 days apart. Study-wide findings and caveats: Placebo recipients and vaccine recipients were similar in non-spike TCR breadth.

This clone has just one count. No antigen is known for it. As to treatment: about 20 received Ad26.COV2.S at low or high dose, single or two shots; several received placebo; per-sample allocation not given. All samples were drawn on day 63, counting from the first vaccine or placebo injection. In Boston, an adult donor aged 18-55 years took part. This CDR3 contains 14 residues. CDR1 and CDR2 from the germline V gene are SGHAT and FQNNGV. The V and J ends lost 6 bases and 7 bases, in that order; junction bases with no gene match: 6. Libraries were prepared by immunoSEQ multiplex PCR; TCRdb keeps only in-frame clonotypes and omits some of them. The repertoire has more than 300,000 clones, roughly 90% of them found once; the top ten carry around 11%.

Material: peripheral blood, obtained in a trial of Ad26.COV2.S vaccine versus placebo. The chain employs TRBV11-2 and TRBJ1-4; 9 positions match TRBD1. The clonotype was recovered from a person aged 18-60 years who received the Ad26.COV2.S COVID-19 vaccine or a placebo. The CDR3 sequence is CASRRDRVVEKLFF. The CDR3 DNA reads TGTGCCAGCAGGAGGGACAGGGTCGTTGAAAAACTGTTTTTT.